This TCR beta chain was sequenced in a study of blood T cell repertoires in COVID-19. Overall study context: COVID-19 samples from acute and convalescent phases originated in the United States, Italy and Spain. T cells, B-cell-depleted T cells, or PBMCs provided the cDNA or gDNA that served as material.

This clone has just a few counts. V lost 2 bases to trimming and J lost 5 bases; unmatched junction nucleotides: 9. The germline gives CDR1 MNHEY, CDR2 SVGAGI. This CDR3 is built from 16 residues. Here immunoSEQ multiplex PCR was the method, and the copy in TCRdb shows in-frame clones only, minus some. The repertoire consists of roughly 150,000 clones, with approximately 86% occurring once and the leading ten covering about 2.4%. The clonotype was recovered from a woman in her seventies with acute or convalescent COVID-19. This chain links TRBV6-5 with TRBJ1-1; 9 positions match TRBD1. The sample comprised peripheral blood. CDR3 in amino acids: CASSYRTGTGRTEAFF. CDR3 DNA sequence: TGTGCCAGCAGTTACCGTACCGGGACAGGGAGGACTGAAGCTTTCTTT.